In this sample, the clone carrying this T cell receptor (beta chain) turned up a few times. Its antigen is not known. TCRdb's table, derived via immunoSEQ multiplex PCR, lists solely in-frame clones and lacks some. This table has approximately 30,000 clones, about nine tenths appearing once. This CDR3 is 16 amino acids long. The germline V gene encodes CDR1 SEHNR and CDR2 FQNEAQ (reference sequence). Trimming removed 6 bases at V and 0 bases at J, with 17 bases between. This entry comes from a study of T cells in localized non-small cell lung cancer. Study-level points and caveats: Because researchers sequenced only one region of the tumor, heterogeneity is still possible. Uninvolved adjacent lung had more T cell clonality than any other tissue, topping tumor. The appearance of a median roughly 58 of the top 100 tumor clones was seen in adjacent lung. Patients showing higher blood T cell density tended to see longer overall survival.

The gene calls are TRBV7-9 and TRBJ1-1, with a possible D match to TRBD1 (5 bases). The source was peripheral blood, collected before any cancer treatment. The TCR was taken from a woman between 35 and 75 years old with stage I lung adenocarcinoma. The CDR3 is CASSAPGGGMNTEAFF. The CDR3 DNA reads TGTGCCAGCAGTGCCCCGGGGGGTGGAATGAACACTGAAGCTTTCTTT.